This entry describes one TCR beta chain. V was clipped by 1 base and J by 1 base, with 10 bases between them. The CDR3 runs 15 residues. Germline V gene data show CDR1 as SQVTM and CDR2 as ANQGSEA. Libraries were prepared by immunoSEQ multiplex PCR; TCRdb keeps only in-frame clonotypes and omits some of them. The sample contains tens of thousands of clones, 83% of which appear only once. The sample originates from a study of OX40 agonist ivuxolimab in advanced cancers. This TCR was sampled from an adult with an advanced solid tumor such as melanoma, head and neck, liver or kidney cancer. The chain employs TRBV29-1 and TRBJ2-2; D perhaps matches TRBD2 (5 bases). Sequenced material: CD4+ or CD8+ T cells sorted from blood, taken in a trial of the OX40 agonist ivuxolimab. The DNA for the CDR3 is TGCAGCGTTGAAGCGGGTCGGGGGAACACCGGGGAGCTGTTTTTT. This codes for CSVEAGRGNTGELFF.